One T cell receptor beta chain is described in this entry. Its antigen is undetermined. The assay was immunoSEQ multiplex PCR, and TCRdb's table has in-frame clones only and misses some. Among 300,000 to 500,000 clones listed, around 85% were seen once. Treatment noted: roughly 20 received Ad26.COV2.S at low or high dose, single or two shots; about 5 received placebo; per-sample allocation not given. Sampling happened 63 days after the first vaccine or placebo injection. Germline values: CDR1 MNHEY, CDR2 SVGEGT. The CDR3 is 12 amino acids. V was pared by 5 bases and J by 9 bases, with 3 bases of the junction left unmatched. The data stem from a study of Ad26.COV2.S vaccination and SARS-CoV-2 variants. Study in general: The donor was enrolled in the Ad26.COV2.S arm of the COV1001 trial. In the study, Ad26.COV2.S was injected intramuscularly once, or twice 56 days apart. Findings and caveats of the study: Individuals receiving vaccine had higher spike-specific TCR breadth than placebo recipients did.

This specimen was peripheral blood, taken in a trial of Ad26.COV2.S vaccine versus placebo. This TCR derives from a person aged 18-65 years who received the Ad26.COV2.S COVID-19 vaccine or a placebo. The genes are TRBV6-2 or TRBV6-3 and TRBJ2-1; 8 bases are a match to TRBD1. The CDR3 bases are TGTGCCAGCAGTCCACAGGGGGTTGAGCAGTTCTTC. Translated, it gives CASSPQGVEQFF.